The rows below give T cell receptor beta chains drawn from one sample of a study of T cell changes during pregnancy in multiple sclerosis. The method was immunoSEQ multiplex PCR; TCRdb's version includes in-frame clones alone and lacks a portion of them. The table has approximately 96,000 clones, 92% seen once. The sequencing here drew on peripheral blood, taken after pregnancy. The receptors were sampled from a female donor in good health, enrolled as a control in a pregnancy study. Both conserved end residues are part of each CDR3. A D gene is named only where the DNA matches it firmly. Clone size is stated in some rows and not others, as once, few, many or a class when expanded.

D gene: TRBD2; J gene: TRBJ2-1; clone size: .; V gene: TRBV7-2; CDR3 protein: CASRLPPTSGGGNEQFF; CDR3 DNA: TGTGCCAGCAGACTTCCCCCTACTAGCGGGGGGGGCAATGAGCAGTTCTTC
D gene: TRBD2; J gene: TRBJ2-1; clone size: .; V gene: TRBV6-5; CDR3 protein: CASSSGTSLSYNEQFF; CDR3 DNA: TGTGCCAGCAGTTCAGGGACTAGTCTCTCCTACAATGAGCAGTTCTTC
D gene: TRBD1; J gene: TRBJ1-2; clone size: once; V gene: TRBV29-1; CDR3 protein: CSVPDRAPGYTF; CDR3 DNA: TGCAGCGTCCCGGACAGGGCTCCTGGCTACACCTTC
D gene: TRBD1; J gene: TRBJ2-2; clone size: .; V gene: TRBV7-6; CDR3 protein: CASSPVVGTGSTGELFF; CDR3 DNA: TGTGCCAGCAGCCCAGTAGTTGGGACAGGGTCCACCGGGGAGCTGTTTTTT
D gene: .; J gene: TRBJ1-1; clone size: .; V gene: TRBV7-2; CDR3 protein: CASSPTPYVEAFF; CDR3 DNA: TGTGCCAGCAGCCCTACGCCCTACGTTGAAGCTTTCTTT
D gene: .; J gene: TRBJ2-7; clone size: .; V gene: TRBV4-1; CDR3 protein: CASSQSNEQYF; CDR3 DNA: TGCGCCAGCAGCCAGTCCAACGAGCAGTACTTC
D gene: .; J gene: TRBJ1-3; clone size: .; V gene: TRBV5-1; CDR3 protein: CASSQGWGLAGNTIYF; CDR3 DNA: TGCGCCAGCAGCCAGGGCTGGGGCTTGGCTGGAAACACCATATATTTT
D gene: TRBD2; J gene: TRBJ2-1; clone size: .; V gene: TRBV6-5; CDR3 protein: CATRLAGGHNEQFF; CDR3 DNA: TGTGCCACCAGACTAGCGGGGGGGCACAATGAGCAGTTCTTC
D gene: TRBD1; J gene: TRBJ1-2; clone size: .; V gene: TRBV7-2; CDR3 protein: CASSLVGGRTGGRYTF; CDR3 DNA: TGTGCCAGCAGCTTAGTAGGGGGTCGGACAGGGGGACGCTACACCTTC
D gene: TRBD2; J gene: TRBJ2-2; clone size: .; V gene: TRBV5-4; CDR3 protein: CASSASGSSAGELFF; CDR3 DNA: TGTGCCAGCAGCGCGAGCGGGAGCAGCGCCGGGGAGCTGTTTTTT
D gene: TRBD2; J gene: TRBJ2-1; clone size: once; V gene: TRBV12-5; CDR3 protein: CASGLQTGGPYNEQFF; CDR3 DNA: TGTGCTAGTGGTTTGCAGACGGGGGGTCCTTACAATGAGCAGTTCTTC
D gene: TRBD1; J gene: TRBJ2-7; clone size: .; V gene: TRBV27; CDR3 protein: CASSFGQGGWEQYF; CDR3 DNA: TGTGCCAGCAGTTTTGGACAGGGGGGGTGGGAGCAGTACTTC
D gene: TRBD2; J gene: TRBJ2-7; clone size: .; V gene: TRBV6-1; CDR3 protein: CASASGSSGRPEQYF; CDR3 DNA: TGTGCCAGCGCCTCCGGTTCTAGCGGGAGACCCGAGCAGTACTTC
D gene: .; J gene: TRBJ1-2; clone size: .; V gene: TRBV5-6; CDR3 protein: CASSFGAGGYTF; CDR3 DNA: TGTGCCAGCAGCTTTGGGGCCGGGGGCTACACCTTC
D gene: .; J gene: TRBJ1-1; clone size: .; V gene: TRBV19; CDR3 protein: CATLGLMNTEAFF; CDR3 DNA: TGTGCCACCCTTGGACTTATGAACACTGAAGCTTTCTTT
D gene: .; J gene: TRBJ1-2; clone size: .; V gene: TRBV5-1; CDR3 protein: CASSSDGQSGYGYTF; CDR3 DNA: TGCGCCAGCAGCTCGGATGGACAGTCTGGGTATGGCTACACCTTC
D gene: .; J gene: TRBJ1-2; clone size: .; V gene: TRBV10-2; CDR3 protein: CASNDGGNYGYTF; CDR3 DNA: TGCGCCAGCAACGACGGGGGGAACTATGGCTACACCTTC
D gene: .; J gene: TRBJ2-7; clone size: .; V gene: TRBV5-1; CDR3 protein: CATQKEPGQPYEQYF; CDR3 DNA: TGCGCCACCCAAAAAGAGCCGGGACAACCTTACGAGCAGTACTTC
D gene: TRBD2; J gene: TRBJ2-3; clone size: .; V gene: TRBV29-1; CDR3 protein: CSVAGTSGGTDTQYF; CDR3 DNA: TGCAGCGTTGCCGGGACTAGCGGGGGCACAGATACGCAGTATTTT
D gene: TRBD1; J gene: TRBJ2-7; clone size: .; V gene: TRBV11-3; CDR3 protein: CASSLGTGAMQYF; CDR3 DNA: TGTGCCAGCAGCTTAGGGACAGGGGCAATGCAGTACTTC
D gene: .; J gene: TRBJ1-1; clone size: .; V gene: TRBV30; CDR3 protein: CALKWAGDQRGAFF; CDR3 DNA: TGTGCCTTAAAGTGGGCAGGGGACCAACGTGGAGCTTTCTTT
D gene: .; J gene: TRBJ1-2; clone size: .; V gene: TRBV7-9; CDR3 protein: CASSRNPRSVGYTF; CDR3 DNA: TGTGCCAGCAGCCGAAACCCCCGGAGTGTTGGCTACACCTTC
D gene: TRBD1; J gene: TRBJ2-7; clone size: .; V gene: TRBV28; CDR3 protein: CASSFHSPGQGDEQYF; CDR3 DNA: TGTGCCAGCAGTTTTCACTCACCGGGACAGGGGGACGAGCAGTACTTC
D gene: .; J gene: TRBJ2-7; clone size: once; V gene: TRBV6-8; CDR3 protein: CASSTCGAHSYEQYF; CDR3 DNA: TGTGCCAGCAGTACATGCGGGGCCCACTCCTACGAGCAGTACTTC
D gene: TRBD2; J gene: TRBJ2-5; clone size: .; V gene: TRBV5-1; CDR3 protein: CASSLASTSGGETQYF; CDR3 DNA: TGCGCCAGCAGCTTGGCTAGTACTAGCGGGGGAGAGACCCAGTACTTC
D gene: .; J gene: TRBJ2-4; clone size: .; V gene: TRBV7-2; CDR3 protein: CASSLGDRVFLAKNIQYF; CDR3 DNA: TGTGCCAGCAGCCTAGGAGACAGAGTATTTCTAGCCAAAAACATTCAGTACTTC
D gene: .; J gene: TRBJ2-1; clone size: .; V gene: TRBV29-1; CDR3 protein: CSVEVGATEQFF; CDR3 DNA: TGCAGCGTTGAAGTGGGGGCGACTGAGCAGTTCTTC